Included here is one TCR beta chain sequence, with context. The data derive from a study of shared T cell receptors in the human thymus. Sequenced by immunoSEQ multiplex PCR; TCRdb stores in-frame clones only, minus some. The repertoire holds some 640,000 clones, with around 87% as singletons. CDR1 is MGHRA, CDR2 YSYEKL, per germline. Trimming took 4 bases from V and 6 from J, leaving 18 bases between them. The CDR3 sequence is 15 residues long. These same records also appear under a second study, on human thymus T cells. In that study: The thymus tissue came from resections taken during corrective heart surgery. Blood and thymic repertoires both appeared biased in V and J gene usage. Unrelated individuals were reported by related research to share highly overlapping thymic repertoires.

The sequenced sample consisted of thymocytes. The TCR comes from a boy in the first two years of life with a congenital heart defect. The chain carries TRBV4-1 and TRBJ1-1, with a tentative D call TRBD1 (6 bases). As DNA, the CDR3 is TGCGCCAGCAGCCGGCATCATGGGGGGGCCCCTGAAGCTTTCTTT. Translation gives CASSRHHGGAPEAFF.